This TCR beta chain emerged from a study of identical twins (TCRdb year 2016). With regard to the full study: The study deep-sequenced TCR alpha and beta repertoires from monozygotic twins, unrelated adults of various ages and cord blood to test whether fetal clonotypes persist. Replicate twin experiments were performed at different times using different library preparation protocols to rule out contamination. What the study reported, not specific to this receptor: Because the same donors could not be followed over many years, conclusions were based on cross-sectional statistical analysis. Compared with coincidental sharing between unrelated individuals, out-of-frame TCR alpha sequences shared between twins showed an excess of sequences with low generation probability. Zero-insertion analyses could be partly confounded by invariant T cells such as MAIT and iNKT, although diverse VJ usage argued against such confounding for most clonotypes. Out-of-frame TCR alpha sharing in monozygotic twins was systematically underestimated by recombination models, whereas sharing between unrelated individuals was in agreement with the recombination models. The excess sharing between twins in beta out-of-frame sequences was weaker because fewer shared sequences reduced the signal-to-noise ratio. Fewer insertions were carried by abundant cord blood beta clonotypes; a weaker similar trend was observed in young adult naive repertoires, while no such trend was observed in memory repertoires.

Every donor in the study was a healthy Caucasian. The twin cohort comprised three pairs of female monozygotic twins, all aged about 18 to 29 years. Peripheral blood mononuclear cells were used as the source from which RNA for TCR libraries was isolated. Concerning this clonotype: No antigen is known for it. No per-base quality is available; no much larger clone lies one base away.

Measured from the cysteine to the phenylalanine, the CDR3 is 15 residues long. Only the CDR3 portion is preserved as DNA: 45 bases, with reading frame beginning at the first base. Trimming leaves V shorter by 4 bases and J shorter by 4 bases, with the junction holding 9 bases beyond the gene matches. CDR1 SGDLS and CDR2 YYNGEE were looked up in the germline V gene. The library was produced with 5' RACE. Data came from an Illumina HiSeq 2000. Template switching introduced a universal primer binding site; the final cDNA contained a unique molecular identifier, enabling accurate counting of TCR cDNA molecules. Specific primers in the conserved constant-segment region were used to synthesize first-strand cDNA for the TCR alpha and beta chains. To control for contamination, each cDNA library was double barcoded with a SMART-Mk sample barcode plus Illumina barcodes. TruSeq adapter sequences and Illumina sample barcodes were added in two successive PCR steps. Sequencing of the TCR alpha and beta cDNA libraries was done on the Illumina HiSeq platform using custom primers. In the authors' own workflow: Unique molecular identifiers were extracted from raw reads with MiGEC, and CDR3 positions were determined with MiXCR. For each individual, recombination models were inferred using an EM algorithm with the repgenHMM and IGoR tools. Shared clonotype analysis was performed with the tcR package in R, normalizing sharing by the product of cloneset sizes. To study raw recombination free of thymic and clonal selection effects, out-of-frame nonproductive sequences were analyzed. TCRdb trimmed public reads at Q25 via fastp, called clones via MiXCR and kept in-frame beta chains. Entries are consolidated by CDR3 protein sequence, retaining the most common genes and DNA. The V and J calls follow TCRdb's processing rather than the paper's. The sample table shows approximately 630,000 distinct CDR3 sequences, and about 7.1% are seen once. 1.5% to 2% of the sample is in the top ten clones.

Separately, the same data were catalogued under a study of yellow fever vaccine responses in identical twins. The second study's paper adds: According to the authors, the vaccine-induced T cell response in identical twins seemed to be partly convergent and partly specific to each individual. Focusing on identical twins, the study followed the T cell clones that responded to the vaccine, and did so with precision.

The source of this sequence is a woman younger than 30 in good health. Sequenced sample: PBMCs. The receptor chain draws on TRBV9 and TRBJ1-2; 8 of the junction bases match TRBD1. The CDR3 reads CASSQTQGAAYGYTF. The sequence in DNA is TGTGCCAGCAGCCAGACCCAGGGGGCCGCCTATGGCTACACCTTC.